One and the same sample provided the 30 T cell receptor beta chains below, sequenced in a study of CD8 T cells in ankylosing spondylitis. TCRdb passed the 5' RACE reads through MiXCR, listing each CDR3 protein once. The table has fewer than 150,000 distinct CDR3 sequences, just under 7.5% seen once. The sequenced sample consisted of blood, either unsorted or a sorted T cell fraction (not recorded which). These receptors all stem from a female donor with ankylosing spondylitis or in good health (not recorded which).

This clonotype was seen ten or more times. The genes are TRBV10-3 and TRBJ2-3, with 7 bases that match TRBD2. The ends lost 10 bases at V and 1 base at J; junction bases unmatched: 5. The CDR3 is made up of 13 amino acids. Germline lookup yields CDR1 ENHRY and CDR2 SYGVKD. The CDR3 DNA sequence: TGTGCCACCAGCGGGGAAGGCACAGATACGCAGTATTTT. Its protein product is CATSGEGTDTQYF.

CDR3 coding DNA: TGTGCCAGCAGGTCGATAGCGGGGCGCGATGAGCAGTTCTTC. Translating it yields CASRSIAGRDEQFF. The J gene is TRBJ2-1, the V gene TRBV7-9, with 8 bases identical to TRBD2. This CDR3 is built from 14 residues. The V and J ends lost 6 bases and 8 bases, in that order; junction bases with no gene match: 9. Germline loops: CDR1 SEHNR, CDR2 FQNEAQ (reference sequence).

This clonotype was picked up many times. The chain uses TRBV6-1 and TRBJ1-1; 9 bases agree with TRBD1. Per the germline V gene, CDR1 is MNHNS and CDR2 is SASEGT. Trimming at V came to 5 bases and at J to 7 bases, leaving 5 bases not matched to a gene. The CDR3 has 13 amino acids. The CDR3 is CASSPGTGIEAFF. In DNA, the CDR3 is TGTGCCAGCAGTCCCGGGACAGGGATTGAAGCTTTCTTT.

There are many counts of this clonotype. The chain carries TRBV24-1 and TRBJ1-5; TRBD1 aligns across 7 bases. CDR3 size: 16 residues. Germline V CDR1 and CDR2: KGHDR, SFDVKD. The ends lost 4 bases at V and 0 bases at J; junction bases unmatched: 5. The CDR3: CATSDPGTDSNQPQHF. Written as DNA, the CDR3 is TGTGCCACCAGTGACCCCGGGACAGATAGCAATCAGCCCCAGCATTTT.

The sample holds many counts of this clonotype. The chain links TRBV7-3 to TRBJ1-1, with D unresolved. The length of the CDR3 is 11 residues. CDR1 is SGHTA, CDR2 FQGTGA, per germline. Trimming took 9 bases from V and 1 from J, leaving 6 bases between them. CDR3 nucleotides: TGTGCCAGGATGGCGAACACTGAAGCTTTCTTT. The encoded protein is CARMANTEAFF.

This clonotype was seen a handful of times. Here the CDR3 DNA reads TGTGCCAGCTCAAAAGGCAACACTGAAGCTTTCTTT. This codes for CASSKGNTEAFF. The V call is TRBV18, the J call TRBJ1-1; D unclear. This CDR3 spans 12 amino acids. Per the germline V gene, CDR1 is KGHSH and CDR2 is LQKENI. V was pared by 5 bases and J by 2 bases, with 6 bases between.

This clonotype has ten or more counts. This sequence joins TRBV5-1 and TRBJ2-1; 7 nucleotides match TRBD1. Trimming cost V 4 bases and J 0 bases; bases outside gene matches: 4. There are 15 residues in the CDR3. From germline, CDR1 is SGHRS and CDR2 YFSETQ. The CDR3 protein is CASSKTGTSYNEQFF. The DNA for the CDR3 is TGCGCCAGCAGCAAGACAGGGACCTCCTACAATGAGCAGTTCTTC.

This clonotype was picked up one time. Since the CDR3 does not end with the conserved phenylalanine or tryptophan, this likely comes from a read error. CDR3 region: CSVEGQRVLNTEAFI. Written as DNA, the CDR3 is TGCAGCGTTGAAGGTCAAAGGGTGTTAAACACTGAAGCTTTCATT. This chain links TRBV29-1 with TRBJ1-1; D call uncertain. The CDR3 sequence is 15 residues long. The V and J ends lost 1 base and 2 bases respectively, with 14 bases between them. From germline, CDR1 is SQVTM and CDR2 ANQGSEA.

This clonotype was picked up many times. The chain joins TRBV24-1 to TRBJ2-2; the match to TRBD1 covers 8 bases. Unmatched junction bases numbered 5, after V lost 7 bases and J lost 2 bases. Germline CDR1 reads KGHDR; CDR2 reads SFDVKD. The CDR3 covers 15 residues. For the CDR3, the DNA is TGTGCCACCAGGTCGACAGGGGTCAACACCGGGGAGCTGTTTTTT. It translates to CATRSTGVNTGELFF.

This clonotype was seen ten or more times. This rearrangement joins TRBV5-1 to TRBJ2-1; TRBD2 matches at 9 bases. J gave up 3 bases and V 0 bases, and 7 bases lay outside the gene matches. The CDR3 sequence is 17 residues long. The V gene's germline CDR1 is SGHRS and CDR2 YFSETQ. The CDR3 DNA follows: TGCGCCAGCAGCTTGGGACAAAGCGGGGGGCTCTACAATGAGCAGTTCTTC. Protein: CASSLGQSGGLYNEQFF.

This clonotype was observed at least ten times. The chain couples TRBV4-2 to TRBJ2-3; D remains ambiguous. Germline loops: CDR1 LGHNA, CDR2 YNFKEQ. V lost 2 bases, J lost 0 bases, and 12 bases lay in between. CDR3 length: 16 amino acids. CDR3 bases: TGTGCCAGCAGCCAAAGCCAGCGAGCTAGCACAGATACGCAGTATTTT. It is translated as CASSQSQRASTDTQYF.

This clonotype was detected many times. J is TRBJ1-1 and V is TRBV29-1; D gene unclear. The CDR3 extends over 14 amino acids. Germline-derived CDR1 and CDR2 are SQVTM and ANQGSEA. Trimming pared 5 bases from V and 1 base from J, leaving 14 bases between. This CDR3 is CSVSPPLKNTEAFF. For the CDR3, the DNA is TGCAGCGTTTCGCCCCCCTTAAAGAACACTGAAGCTTTCTTT.

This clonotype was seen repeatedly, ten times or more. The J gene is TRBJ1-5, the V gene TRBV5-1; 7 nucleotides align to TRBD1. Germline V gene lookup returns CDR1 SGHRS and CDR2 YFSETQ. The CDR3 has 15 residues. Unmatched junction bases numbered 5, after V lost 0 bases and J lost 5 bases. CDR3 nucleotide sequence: TGCGCCAGCAGCTTGGATGGGACAGATTATCAGCCCCAGCATTTT. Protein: CASSLDGTDYQPQHF.

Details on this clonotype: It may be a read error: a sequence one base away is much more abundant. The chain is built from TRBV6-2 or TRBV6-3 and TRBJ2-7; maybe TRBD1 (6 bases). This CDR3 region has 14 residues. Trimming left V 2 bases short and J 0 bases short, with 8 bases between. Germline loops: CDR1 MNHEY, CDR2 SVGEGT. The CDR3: CASSYPGDSYEQYF. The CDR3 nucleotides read TGTGCCAGCAGTTACCCAGGGGACTCCTACGAGCAGTACTTC.

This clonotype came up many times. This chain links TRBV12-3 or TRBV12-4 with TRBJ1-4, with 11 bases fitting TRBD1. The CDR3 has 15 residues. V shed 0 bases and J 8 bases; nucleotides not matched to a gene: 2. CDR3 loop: CASSLAGTGGEKLFF. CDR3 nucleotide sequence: TGTGCCAGCAGTTTAGCCGGGACAGGGGGAGAAAAACTGTTTTTT.

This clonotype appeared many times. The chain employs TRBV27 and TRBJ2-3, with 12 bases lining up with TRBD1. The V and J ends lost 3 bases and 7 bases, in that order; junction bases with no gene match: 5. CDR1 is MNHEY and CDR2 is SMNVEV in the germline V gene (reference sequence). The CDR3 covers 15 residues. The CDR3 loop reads CASSFGTGGLHTQYF. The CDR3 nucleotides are TGTGCCAGCAGTTTCGGGACAGGGGGCCTACATACGCAGTATTTT.

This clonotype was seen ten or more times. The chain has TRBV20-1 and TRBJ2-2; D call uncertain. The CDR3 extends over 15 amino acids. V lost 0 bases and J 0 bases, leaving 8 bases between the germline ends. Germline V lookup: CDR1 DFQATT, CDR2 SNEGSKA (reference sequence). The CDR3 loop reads CSAREVATNTGELFF. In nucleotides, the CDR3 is TGCAGTGCTAGAGAGGTGGCAACGAACACCGGGGAGCTGTTTTTT.

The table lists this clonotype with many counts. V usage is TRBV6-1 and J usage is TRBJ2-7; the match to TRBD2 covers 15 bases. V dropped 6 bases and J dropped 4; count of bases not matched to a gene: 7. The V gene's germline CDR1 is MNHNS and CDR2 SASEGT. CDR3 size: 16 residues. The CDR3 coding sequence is TGTGCCAGCAGCCGTGGACTAGCGGGGGGGCCGTACGAGCAGTACTTC. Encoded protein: CASSRGLAGGPYEQYF.

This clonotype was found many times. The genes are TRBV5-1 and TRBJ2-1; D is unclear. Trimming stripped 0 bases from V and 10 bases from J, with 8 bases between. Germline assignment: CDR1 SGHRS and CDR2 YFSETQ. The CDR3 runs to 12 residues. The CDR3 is CASSLEGWEQFF. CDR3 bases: TGCGCCAGCAGCTTGGAAGGGTGGGAGCAGTTCTTC.

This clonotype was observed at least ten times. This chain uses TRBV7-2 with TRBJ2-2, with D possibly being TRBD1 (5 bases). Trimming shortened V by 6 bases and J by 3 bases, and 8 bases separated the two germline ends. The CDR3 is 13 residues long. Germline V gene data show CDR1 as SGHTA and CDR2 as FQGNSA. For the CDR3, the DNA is TGTGCCAGCAGGACAGTAGACACCGGGGAGCTGTTTTTT. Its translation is CASRTVDTGELFF.

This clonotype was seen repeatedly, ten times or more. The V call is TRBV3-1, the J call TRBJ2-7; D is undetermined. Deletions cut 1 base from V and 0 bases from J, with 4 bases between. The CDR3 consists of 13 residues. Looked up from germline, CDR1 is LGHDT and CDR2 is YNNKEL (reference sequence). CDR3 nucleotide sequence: TGTGCCAGCAGCCAAGTCGACTCCTACGAGCAGTACTTC. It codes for CASSQVDSYEQYF.

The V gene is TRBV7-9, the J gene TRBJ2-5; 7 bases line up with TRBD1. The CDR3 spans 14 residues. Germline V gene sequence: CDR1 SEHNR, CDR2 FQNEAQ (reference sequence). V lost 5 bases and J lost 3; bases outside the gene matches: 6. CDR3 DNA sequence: TGTGCCAGCAGCCAGCGACAGGGAGAAGAGACCCAGTACTTC. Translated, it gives CASSQRQGEETQYF. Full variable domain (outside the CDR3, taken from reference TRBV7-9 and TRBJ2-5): DTGVSQNPRHKITKRGQNVTFRCDPISEHNRLYWYRQTLGQGPEFLTYFQNEAQLEKSRLLSDRFSAERPKGSFSTLEIQRTEQGDSAMYLCASSQRQGEETQYFGPGTRLLVL.

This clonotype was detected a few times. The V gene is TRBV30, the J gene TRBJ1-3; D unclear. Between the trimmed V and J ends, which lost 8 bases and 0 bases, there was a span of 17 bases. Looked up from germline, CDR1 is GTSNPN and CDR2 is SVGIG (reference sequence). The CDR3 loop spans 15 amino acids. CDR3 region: CAGTAAALSGNTIYF. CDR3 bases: TGTGCCGGAACGGCGGCGGCTCTCTCTGGAAACACCATATATTTT.

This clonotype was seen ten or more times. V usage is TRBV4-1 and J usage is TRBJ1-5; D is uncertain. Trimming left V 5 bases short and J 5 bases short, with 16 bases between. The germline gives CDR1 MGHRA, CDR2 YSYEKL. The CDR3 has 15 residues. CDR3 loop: CASSLEDVNDQPQHF. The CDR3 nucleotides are TGCGCCAGCAGCTTAGAGGACGTAAATGATCAGCCCCAGCATTTT.

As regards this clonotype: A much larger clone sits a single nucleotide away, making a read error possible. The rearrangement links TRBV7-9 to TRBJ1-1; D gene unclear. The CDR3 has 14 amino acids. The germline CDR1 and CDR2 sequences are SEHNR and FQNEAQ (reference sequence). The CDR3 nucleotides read TGTACCAGCAGCTTTGGGCACCAGAACACTGAAGCTTTCTTT. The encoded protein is CTSSFGHQNTEAFF.

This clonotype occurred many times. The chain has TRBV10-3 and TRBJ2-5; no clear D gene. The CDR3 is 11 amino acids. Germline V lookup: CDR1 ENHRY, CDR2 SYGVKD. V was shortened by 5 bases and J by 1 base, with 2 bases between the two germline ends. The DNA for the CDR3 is TGTGCCATCAGTTCCCAAGAGACCCAGTACTTC. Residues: CAISSQETQYF.

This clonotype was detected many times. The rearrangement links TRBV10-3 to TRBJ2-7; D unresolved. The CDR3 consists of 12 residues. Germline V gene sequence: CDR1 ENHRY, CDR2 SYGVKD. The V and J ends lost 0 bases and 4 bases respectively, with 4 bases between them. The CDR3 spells CAISESRYEQYF. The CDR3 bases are TGTGCCATCAGTGAGTCGAGATACGAGCAGTACTTC.

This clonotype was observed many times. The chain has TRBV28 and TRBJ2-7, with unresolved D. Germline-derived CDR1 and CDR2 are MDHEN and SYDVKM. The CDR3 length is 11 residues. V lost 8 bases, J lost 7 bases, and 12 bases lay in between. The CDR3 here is CASGYGKEQYF. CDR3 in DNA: TGTGCCAGCGGGTATGGGAAGGAGCAGTACTTC.

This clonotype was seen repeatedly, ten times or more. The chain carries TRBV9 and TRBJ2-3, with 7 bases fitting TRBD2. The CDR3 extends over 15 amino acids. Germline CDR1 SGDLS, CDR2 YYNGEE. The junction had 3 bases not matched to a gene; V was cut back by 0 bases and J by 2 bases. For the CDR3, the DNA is TGTGCCAGCAGCGTAGCGGGGGGTTCCACAGATACGCAGTATTTT. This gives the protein CASSVAGGSTDTQYF.

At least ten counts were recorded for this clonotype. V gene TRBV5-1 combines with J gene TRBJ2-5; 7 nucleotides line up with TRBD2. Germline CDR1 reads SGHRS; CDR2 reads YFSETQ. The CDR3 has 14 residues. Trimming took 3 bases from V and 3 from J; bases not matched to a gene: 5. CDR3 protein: CASSSGSGEETQYF. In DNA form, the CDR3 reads TGCGCCAGCAGCTCCGGCAGCGGGGAAGAGACCCAGTACTTC.